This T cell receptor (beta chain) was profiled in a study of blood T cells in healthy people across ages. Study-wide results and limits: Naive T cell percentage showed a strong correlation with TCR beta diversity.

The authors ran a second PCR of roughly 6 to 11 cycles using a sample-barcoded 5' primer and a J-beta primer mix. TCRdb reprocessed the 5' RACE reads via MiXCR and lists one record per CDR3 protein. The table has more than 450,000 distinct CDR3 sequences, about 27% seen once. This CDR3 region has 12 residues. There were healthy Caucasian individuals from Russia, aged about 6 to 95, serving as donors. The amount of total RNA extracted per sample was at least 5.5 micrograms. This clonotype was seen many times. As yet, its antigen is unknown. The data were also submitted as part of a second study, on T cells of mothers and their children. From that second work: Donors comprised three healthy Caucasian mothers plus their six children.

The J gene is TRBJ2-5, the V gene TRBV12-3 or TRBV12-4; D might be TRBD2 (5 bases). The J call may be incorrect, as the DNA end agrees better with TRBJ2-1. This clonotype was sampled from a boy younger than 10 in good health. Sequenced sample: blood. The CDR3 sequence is CASSRTSCEQFF. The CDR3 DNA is TGTGCCAGCAGCCGGACTTCCTGTGAGCAGTTCTTC.